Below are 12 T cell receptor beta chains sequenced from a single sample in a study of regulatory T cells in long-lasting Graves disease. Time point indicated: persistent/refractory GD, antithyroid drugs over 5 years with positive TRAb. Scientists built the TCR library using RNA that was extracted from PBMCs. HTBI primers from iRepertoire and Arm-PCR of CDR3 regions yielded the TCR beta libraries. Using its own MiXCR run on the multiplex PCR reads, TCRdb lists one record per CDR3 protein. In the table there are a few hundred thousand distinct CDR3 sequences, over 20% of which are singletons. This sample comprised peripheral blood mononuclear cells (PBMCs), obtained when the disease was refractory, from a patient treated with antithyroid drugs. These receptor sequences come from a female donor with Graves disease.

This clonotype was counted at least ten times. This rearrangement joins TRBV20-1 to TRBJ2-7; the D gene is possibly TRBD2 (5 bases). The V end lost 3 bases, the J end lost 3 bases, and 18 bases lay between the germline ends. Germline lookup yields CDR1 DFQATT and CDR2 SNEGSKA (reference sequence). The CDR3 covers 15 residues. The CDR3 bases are TGCAGTGCTAGTCCTTCGCGGACTCAATACTACGAGCAGTACTTC. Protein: CSASPSRTQYYEQYF.

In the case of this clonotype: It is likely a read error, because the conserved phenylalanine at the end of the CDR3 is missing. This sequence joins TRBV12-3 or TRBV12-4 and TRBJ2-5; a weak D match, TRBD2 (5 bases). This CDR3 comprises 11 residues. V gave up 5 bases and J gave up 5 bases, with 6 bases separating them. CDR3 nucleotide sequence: TGTGCCAGCAGTCCGGGGGAGACCCAGTACATC. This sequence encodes CASSPGETQYI.

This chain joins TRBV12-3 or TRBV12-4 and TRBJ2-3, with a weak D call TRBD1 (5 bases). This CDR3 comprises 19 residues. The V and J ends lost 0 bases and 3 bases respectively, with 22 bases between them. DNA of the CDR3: TGTGCCAGCAGTTTAGCCACCTTGGGGCAGGGTATAAGAACAGATACGCAGTATTTT. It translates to CASSLATLGQGIRTDTQYF.

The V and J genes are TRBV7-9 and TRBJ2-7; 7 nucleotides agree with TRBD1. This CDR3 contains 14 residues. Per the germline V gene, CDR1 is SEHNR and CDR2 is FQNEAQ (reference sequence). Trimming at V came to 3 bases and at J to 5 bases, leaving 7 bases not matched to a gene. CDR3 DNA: TGTGCCAGCAGCTTGCGACAGGGTCACGACGAGCAGTACTTC. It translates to CASSLRQGHDEQYF.

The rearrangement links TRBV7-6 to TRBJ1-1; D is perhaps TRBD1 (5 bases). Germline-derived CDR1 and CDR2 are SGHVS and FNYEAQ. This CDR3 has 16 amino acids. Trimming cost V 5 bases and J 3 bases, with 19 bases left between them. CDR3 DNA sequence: TGTGCCAGCAGCCGGGGGGGAAAGGGGTTGGACACTGAAGCTTTCTTT. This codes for CASSRGGKGLDTEAFF.

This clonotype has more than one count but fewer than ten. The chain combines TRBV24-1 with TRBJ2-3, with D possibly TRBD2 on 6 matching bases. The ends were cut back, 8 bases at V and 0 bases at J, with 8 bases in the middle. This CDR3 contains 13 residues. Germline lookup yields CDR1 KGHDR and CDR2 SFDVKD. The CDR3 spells CATNSGSTDTQYF. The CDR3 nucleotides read TGTGCCACCAACAGCGGGAGCACAGATACGCAGTATTTT.

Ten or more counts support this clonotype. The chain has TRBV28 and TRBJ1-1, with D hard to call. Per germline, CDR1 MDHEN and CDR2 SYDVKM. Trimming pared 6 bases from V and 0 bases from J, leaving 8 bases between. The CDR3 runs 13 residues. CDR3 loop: CASRLQMNTEAFF. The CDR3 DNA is TGTGCCAGCAGACTACAGATGAACACTGAAGCTTTCTTT.

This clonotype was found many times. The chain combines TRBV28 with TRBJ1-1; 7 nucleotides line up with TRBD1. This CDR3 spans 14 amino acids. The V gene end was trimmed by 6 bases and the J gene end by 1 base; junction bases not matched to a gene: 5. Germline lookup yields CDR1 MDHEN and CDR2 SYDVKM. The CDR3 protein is CASRYRGTNTEAFF. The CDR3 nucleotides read TGTGCCAGCAGATACAGGGGTACGAACACTGAAGCTTTCTTT.

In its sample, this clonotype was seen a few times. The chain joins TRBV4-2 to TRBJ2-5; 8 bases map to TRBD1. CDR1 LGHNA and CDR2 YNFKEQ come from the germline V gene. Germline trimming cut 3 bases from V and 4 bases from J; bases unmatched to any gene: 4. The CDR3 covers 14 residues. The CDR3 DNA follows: TGTGCCAGCAGCCAGCCGACAGGGGTAGAGACCCAGTACTTC. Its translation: CASSQPTGVETQYF.

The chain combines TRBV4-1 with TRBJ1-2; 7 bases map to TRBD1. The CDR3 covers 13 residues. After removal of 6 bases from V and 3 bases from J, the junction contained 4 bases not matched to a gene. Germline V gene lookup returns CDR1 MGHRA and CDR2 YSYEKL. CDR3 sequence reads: CASRQTGDYGYTF. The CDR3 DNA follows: TGCGCCAGCAGACAAACAGGGGACTATGGCTACACCTTC.

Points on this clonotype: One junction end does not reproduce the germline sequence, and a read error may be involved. CDR3 in DNA: TGTGCTAGCAGCTTGACAGCCTCTGGAAACACCATATATTTT. It is translated as CASSLTASGNTIYF. The chain joins TRBV7-7 to TRBJ1-3; TRBD1 is a possible D gene (5 bases). Germline V gene data show CDR1 as SSHAT and CDR2 as FNYEAQ (reference sequence). This CDR3 has 14 amino acids. The full variable domain, its missing parts supplied by reference TRBV7-7 and TRBJ1-3, is GAGVSQSPRYKVTKRGQDVTLRCDPISSHATLYWYQQALGQGPEFLTYFNYEAQPDKSGLPSDRFSAERPEGSISTLTIQRTEQRDSAMYRCASSLTASGNTIYFGEGSWLTVV.

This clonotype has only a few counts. CDR3 residues: CASRDGNYGYTF. The CDR3, as DNA: TGTGCCAGCAGGGACGGCAACTATGGCTACACCTTC. The V gene is TRBV6-1, the J gene TRBJ1-2; D is unclear. V lost 6 bases and J 2 bases, leaving 7 bases between the germline ends. Looked up from germline, CDR1 is MNHNS and CDR2 is SASEGT. CDR3 length: 12 amino acids.